The rows below give T cell receptor beta chains drawn from one sample of a study of metastatic and nonmetastatic thyroid tumors. TCRdb recomputed clones from the PCR reads via MiXCR. The data show 30,000 to 35,000 clones, with around 31% seen just once and around 16% held by the top ten. The sample comprised tumor tissue. These TCRs come from a female donor with papillary thyroid cancer or a benign thyroid nodule (not recorded which). Some clones in this sample may be carry-over from other donors' samples. Both conserved end residues are part of each CDR3. D genes are given only for firm matches. Size tells how often a clone was seen (once, few, many) or the class of an expanded clone, and some rows leave it out.

clone size	D gene	V gene	J gene	CDR3 DNA	CDR3 protein
few	-	TRBV12-3/TRBV12-4	TRBJ1-6	TGTGCCAGCAGTTTGAGGGACATAGATAATTCACCCCTCCACTTT	CASSLRDIDNSPLHF
few	-	TRBV2	TRBJ1-5	TGTGCCAGCAGCCCCTGGGGTAGGAGCAATCAGCCCCAGCATTTT	CASSPWGRSNQPQHF
-	-	TRBV4-2	TRBJ1-2	TGTGCCAGCAGCCAAGACGGCGGGGAGAGCTATGGCTACACCTTC	CASSQDGGESYGYTF
few	-	TRBV19	TRBJ2-7	TGTGCCAGTAGTACCTCCGACGGGTGGGGCTCCGAGCAGTACTTC	CASSTSDGWGSEQYF
-	TRBD2	TRBV2	TRBJ2-2	TGTGCCAGCAGAGGACTAGCTTCTAACACCGGGGAGCTGTTTTTT	CASRGLASNTGELFF
few	-	TRBV3-1	TRBJ1-3	TGTGCCAGCAGTGCTAGACAAGGGAGTGACACCATATATTTT	CASSARQGSDTIYF
few	-	TRBV12-3/TRBV12-4	TRBJ2-1	TGTGCCAGCAGTTCCATCGTAAGTGTCGATGAGCAGTTCTTC	CASSSIVSVDEQFF
-	-	TRBV19	TRBJ1-5	TGTGCCAGTAGTTCGAACAGCAATCAGCCCCAGCATTTT	CASSSNSNQPQHF
-	TRBD2	TRBV7-2	TRBJ2-7	TGTGCCAGCAGCACTAGCGAATACTACGAGCAGTACTTC	CASSTSEYYEQYF
-	TRBD1	TRBV30	TRBJ1-1	TGTGCCTGGAGACGGACAGGGATGAACACTGAAGCTTTCTTT	CAWRRTGMNTEAFF
-	TRBD2	TRBV2	TRBJ2-2	TGTGCCAGCAGTGAGCAAGCGGGGCGCACCGGGGAGCTGTTTTTT	CASSEQAGRTGELFF
-	TRBD2	TRBV5-1	TRBJ2-1	TGCGCCAGCAGCGTTATACTAGCGGGAGAGCAGTTCTTC	CASSVILAGEQFF
-	-	TRBV2	TRBJ1-5	TGTGCCAGCAGGGTGAAAAGCAATCAGCCCCAGCATTTT	CASRVKSNQPQHF
-	-	TRBV27	TRBJ2-1	TGTGCCAGCAGCTTTATCGCCGGGACCCTCTACAATGAGCAGTTCTTC	CASSFIAGTLYNEQFF
-	-	TRBV6-1	TRBJ1-1	TGTGCCAGCAGTCCCTCCCCGGGACAAGGGGTATATGAAGCTTTCTTT	CASSPSPGQGVYEAFF
-	-	TRBV27	TRBJ2-2	TGTGCCAGCAGTCTTCCCCCGGGGGAGCTGTTTTTT	CASSLPPGELFF
-	-	TRBV7-2	TRBJ2-3	TGTGCCAGCAGGATACAAAGGCGCACAGATACGCAGTATTTT	CASRIQRRTDTQYF
medium-sized	-	TRBV5-6	TRBJ2-1	TGTGCCAGCACCGGAGCCGAGGAGCAGTTCTTC	CASTGAEEQFF
-	-	TRBV28	TRBJ2-3	TGTGCCAGCACCACCCCCCGGACAGCGGGCACAGATACGCAGTATTTT	CASTTPRTAGTDTQYF
-	TRBD1	TRBV11-2	TRBJ2-1	TGTGCCAGCAGCTTAGATAGGACAGGGCGGCAGTTCTTC	CASSLDRTGRQFF
-	-	TRBV6-2/TRBV6-3	TRBJ2-2	TGTGCCAGCACTATACTAGGGACCGGGGAGCTGTTTTTT	CASTILGTGELFF
few	TRBD1	TRBV6-1	TRBJ1-1	TGTGCCAGCAGTCCTGCACCCGTCGGGACAGGGGCTGAAGCTTTCTTT	CASSPAPVGTGAEAFF
-	TRBD2	TRBV20-1	TRBJ2-7	TGCAGTGCTAGGACTAGCGGGACCACCTACGAGCAGTACTTC	CSARTSGTTYEQYF
-	-	TRBV7-2	TRBJ2-2	TGTGCCAGCAGCTTAGCGTGGGGGAGCGCCGGGGAGCTGTTTTTT	CASSLAWGSAGELFF
many	-	TRBV6-1	TRBJ2-7	TGTGCCAGCAGCCAAACGGGGGCAGGGGAGCAGTACTTC	CASSQTGAGEQYF
few	TRBD2	TRBV27	TRBJ2-3	TGTGCCAGCAGTTGGGACCTTGGGCTAGCGGGAGGGCCGGATACGCAGTATTTT	CASSWDLGLAGGPDTQYF
few	TRBD2	TRBV6-2/TRBV6-3	TRBJ2-3	TGTGCCAGCACAGATCAGCGGGAGGGCCACAATACGCAGTATTTT	CASTDQREGHNTQYF
few	TRBD2	TRBV7-8	TRBJ2-1	TGTGCCAGCAGCCCAGTCCCCACTAGCGGGAGTGAGTCTTCGTTCTTC	CASSPVPTSGSESSFF
few	TRBD2	TRBV12-3/TRBV12-4	TRBJ2-2	TGTGCCAGCAGTTTGAGTCTAGCGGGGATCACCGGGGAGCTGTTTTTT	CASSLSLAGITGELFF